This T cell receptor (beta chain) appears in the sequencing data of a study of OX40 agonist ivuxolimab in advanced cancers. Study overall: While on treatment, patients had intravenous ivuxolimab at 0.01 to 10 mg/kg every 2 weeks.

Germline CDR1 SGHRS, CDR2 YFSETQ. The trim removed 0 bases at V and 4 bases at J, leaving 4 bases unmatched. The CDR3 has 17 amino acids. The table came from immunoSEQ multiplex PCR; TCRdb's copy has only in-frame clones and leaves some out. The sample includes 65,000 to 75,000 clones, approximately 81% of them seen just once. The sample was CD4+ or CD8+ T cells sorted from blood, taken in a trial of the OX40 agonist ivuxolimab. V is TRBV5-1 and J is TRBJ2-2; 12 bases align to TRBD2. The sequence derives from an adult with an advanced solid tumor such as melanoma, head and neck, liver or kidney cancer. CDR3 nucleotide sequence: TGCGCCAGCAGCTTGGGGACTAGCGGGATTCTCACCGGGGAGCTGTTTTTT. Translating it yields CASSLGTSGILTGELFF.